The 12 T cell receptor beta chains given below trace back to one sample, sequenced in a study of blood T cell repertoires in COVID-19. TCRdb's table, derived via immunoSEQ multiplex PCR, lists solely in-frame clones and lacks some. In the table there are roughly 49,000 clones, 83% of which are singletons. The sequenced sample consisted of peripheral blood. Source of these receptors: a man aged 35-49 years with acute or convalescent COVID-19.

This rearrangement joins TRBV6-1 to TRBJ1-6; D unresolved. This CDR3 has 16 residues. From germline, CDR1 is MNHNS and CDR2 SASEGT. Trimming cost V 2 bases and J 7 bases, with 15 bases left between them. CDR3 sequence reads: CASSEHLGQTNSPLHF. The CDR3 DNA is TGTGCCAGCAGTGAACACCTTGGGCAGACGAATTCACCCCTCCACTTT.

This clone occurred once. This rearrangement joins TRBV5-1 to TRBJ1-1; D call uncertain. The V end was cut by 2 bases, the J end by 5 bases, with 19 bases between. This CDR3 is built from 16 residues. Per the germline V gene, CDR1 is SGHRS and CDR2 is YFSETQ. CDR3 amino acids: CASSFRPYEAGTEAFF. As DNA, the CDR3 is TGCGCCAGCAGCTTTAGACCCTACGAAGCGGGGACTGAAGCTTTCTTT.

This clone came up a few times. This chain uses TRBV3-1 (or the pseudogene TRBV3-2) with TRBJ1-1, with D perhaps matching TRBD1 (5 bases). This CDR3 region has 13 residues. Per germline, CDR1 LGHDT and CDR2 YNNKEL (reference sequence). Trimming removed 4 bases at V and 6 bases at J, with 12 bases between. The CDR3 loop reads CASSPTGRAEAFF. Written as DNA, the CDR3 is TGTGCCAGCAGCCCCACAGGAAGAGCTGAAGCTTTCTTT.

This clone showed up just a few times. CDR3 residues: CASSAVGNTIYF. As DNA, the CDR3 is TGTGCCAGCAGCGCAGTCGGAAACACCATATATTTT. The chain links TRBV9 to TRBJ1-3; D gene unclear. Germline CDR1 and CDR2: SGDLS and YYNGEE. The length of the CDR3 is 12 residues. V dropped 3 bases and J dropped 4 bases, with 5 bases sitting between them.

J is TRBJ2-7 and V is TRBV27; 8 bases line up with TRBD2. Looked up from germline, CDR1 is MNHEY and CDR2 is SMNVEV (reference sequence). Trimming cost V 5 bases and J 5 bases; bases outside gene matches: 14. The CDR3 spans 16 residues. CDR3 loop: CASSPTGGRPSHEQYF. Written as DNA, the CDR3 is TGTGCCAGCAGTCCCACTGGCGGGAGGCCTTCTCACGAGCAGTACTTC.

The chain recombines TRBV4-2 with TRBJ1-2, with a weak D call TRBD1 (6 bases). Germline loops: CDR1 LGHNA, CDR2 YNFKEQ. Trimming removed 3 bases from V and 1 base from J, with 12 bases in between. The CDR3 spans 15 residues. DNA of the CDR3: TGTGCCAGCAGCCAGTTTACAGGGTTTAACTATGGCTACACCTTC. Translated, it gives CASSQFTGFNYGYTF.

CDR3 residues: CASSQEMGRGRGEQFF. As DNA, the CDR3 is TGTGCCAGCAGCCAAGAGATGGGCAGGGGGCGCGGTGAGCAGTTCTTC. The genes are TRBV3-1 (or the pseudogene TRBV3-2) and TRBJ2-1; 8 bases are a match to TRBD1. The germline V gene encodes CDR1 LGHDT and CDR2 YNNKEL (reference sequence). This CDR3 is 16 amino acids long. J lost 9 bases, V lost 0 bases, and 10 bases had no gene match.

This chain connects TRBV4-2 to TRBJ2-1; weak D call: TRBD2 (5 bases). CDR1 is LGHNA, CDR2 YNFKEQ, per germline. The CDR3 sequence is 17 residues long. V was shortened by 3 bases and J by 0 bases, with 15 bases between the two germline ends. The CDR3: CASSHVQAESSYNEQFF. CDR3 in DNA: TGTGCCAGCAGCCATGTACAAGCGGAGAGCTCCTACAATGAGCAGTTCTTC.

V gene TRBV5-1 combines with J gene TRBJ1-6; 7 bases map to TRBD1. The CDR3 is 13 residues long. CDR1 and CDR2 from the germline V gene are SGHRS and YFSETQ. The V and J ends lost 6 bases and 7 bases, in that order; junction bases with no gene match: 4. CDR3 nucleotides: TGCGCCAGCATGGGACAGATGAATTCACCCCTCCACTTT. Its translation is CASMGQMNSPLHF.

In this sample, this clone turned up a few times. The genes are TRBV7-6 and TRBJ2-5; maybe TRBD1 (6 bases). There are 14 residues in the CDR3. Germline CDR1 and CDR2: SGHVS and FNYEAQ. The V and J ends lost 2 bases and 4 bases respectively, with 11 bases between them. CDR3 in DNA: TGTGCCAGCAGCTTATCCCAGGGGCGAGAGACCCAGTACTTC. This gives the protein CASSLSQGRETQYF.

As concerns this clone: At one end, the junction sequence differs from germline, possibly due to a read error. The chain uses TRBV10-1 and TRBJ2-1, with D perhaps TRBD2 (6 bases). The CDR3 spans 15 residues. Germline values: CDR1 WNHNN, CDR2 SYGVQD (reference sequence). The CDR3 here is CASSKSSGAKDEQFF. The DNA of the CDR3 is TGCGCCAGCAGTAAGTCGTCGGGAGCTAAGGATGAGCAGTTCTTC.

V and J are TRBV7-2 and TRBJ2-5; the match to TRBD2 covers 11 bases. The CDR3 runs 14 residues. The V and J ends lost 3 bases and 5 bases, in that order; junction bases with no gene match: 2. Germline assignment: CDR1 SGHTA and CDR2 FQGNSA. In DNA form, the CDR3 reads TGTGCCAGCAGCTTTAGCGGGGGGGCGGAGACCCAGTACTTC. Protein: CASSFSGGAETQYF.